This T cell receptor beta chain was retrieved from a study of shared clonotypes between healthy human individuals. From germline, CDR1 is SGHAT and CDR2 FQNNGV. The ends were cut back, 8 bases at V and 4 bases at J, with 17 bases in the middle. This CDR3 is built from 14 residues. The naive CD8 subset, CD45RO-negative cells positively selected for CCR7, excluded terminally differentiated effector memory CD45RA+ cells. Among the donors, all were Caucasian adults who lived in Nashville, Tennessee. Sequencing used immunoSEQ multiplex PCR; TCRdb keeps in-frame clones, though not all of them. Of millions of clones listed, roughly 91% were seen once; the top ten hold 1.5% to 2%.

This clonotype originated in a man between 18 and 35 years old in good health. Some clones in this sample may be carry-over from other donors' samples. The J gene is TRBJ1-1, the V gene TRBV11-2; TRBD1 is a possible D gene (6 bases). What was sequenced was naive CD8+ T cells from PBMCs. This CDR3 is CASGGGGAPTEAFF. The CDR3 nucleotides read TGTGCCAGCGGAGGTGGGGGGGCACCCACTGAAGCTTTCTTT.